This TCR beta chain is from a study of CD8 T cells in ankylosing spondylitis. This clonotype was detected many times. The antigen is not known. Making the TCR beta libraries involved quantitative 5'-RACE with molecular barcodes. One entry per CDR3 protein, called by TCRdb with MiXCR from the 5' RACE reads. Among fewer than 250,000 distinct CDR3 sequences listed, roughly a tenth were seen once. Study-level results: Within peripheral blood, clones linked to disease were CD8+ and relatively rare. Some of the motif variants had earlier been found in reactive arthritis patients' fluid and blood. Reports say disease-linked clones showed up significantly more in matched ankylosing spondylitis synovial fluid.

The CDR3 runs to 14 residues. The ends were cut back, 0 bases at V and 4 bases at J, with 10 bases in the middle. CDR1 is SGHRS, CDR2 YFSETQ, per germline. The chain recombines TRBV5-1 with TRBJ1-1; D might be TRBD1 (6 bases). Sequencing used blood, either unsorted or a sorted T cell fraction (not recorded which). This TCR came from a male donor with ankylosing spondylitis or in good health (not recorded which). The CDR3 DNA reads TGCGCCAGCAGCTTGGCAGGGGAAGGCACTGAAGCTTTCTTT. Its translation is CASSLAGEGTEAFF.